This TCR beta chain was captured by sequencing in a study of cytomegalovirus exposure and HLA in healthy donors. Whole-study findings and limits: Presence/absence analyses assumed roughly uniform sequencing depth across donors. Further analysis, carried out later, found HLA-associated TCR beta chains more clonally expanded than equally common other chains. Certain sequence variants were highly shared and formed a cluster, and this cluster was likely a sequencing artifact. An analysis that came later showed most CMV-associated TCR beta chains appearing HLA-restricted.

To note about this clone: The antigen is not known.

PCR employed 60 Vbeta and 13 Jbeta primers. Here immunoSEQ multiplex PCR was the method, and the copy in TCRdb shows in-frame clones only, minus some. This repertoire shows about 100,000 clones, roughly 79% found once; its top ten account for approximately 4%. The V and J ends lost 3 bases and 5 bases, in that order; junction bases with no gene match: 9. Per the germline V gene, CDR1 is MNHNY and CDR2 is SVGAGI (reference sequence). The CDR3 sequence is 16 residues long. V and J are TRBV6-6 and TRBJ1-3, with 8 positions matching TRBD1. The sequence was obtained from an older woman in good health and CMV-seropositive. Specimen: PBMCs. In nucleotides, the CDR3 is TGTGCCAGCAGTTATTCCGGGACAGGCCAAAGAAACACCATATATTTT. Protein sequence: CASSYSGTGQRNTIYF.